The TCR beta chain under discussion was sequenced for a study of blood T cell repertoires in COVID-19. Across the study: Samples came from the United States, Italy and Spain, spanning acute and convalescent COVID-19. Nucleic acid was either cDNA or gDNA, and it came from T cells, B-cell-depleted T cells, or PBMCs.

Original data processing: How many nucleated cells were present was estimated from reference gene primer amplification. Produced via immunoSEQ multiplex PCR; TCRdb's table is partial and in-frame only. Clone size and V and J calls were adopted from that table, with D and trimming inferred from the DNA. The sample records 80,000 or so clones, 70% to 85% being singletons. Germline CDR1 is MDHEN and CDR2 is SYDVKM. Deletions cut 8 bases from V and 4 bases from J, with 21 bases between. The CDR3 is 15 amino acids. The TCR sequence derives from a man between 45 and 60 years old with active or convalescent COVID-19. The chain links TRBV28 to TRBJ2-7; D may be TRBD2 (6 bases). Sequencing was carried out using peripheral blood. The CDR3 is CASSSESEGKYEQYF. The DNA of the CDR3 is TGTGCCAGCTCGTCTGAGTCGGAGGGGAAATACGAGCAGTACTTC.